The rows below give T cell receptor beta chains drawn from one sample of a study of CD8 T cells in Susac syndrome. TCRdb redid the calling of the immunoSEQ multiplex PCR reads with MiXCR, one entry per CDR3 protein. The data show about 180,000 distinct CDR3 sequences, with about 94% seen just once and roughly 0.1% held by the top ten. What was sequenced was CD4+ T cells from PBMCs. The receptor set was obtained from a human donor with multiple sclerosis. CDR3s include the opening cysteine and the closing phenylalanine or tryptophan. Each record gives: D gene, clone size, J gene, V gene, CDR3 protein, CDR3 DNA. A D gene is named only where the DNA matches it firmly. Clone size is given for some rows only: seen once, a few or many times, or a class if the clone is expanded.

TRBD1	NA	TRBJ1-6	TRBV9	CASSDVTGGPLHF	TGTGCCAGCAGCGATGTGACAGGGGGACCCCTCCACTTT
NA	NA	TRBJ1-2	TRBV30	CAWSVIWDTSPFF	TGTGCCTGGAGTGTAATTTGGGACACTTCCCCTTTCTTC
NA	NA	TRBJ1-5	TRBV10-3	CAISPTGTGANQPQHF	TGTGCCATCAGTCCAACGGGAACGGGGGCAAATCAGCCCCAGCATTTT
NA	NA	TRBJ2-4	TRBV15	CATSRDLGTRVGLNIQYF	TGTGCCACCAGCAGAGATTTGGGGACCAGGGTTGGGTTAAACATTCAGTACTTC
NA	NA	TRBJ1-2	TRBV24-1	CATSDVAGPANMGYTF	TGTGCCACCAGTGACGTCGCGGGGCCCGCGAATATGGGCTACACCTTC
TRBD1	NA	TRBJ1-1	TRBV20-1	CSAREDRVTPEAFF	TGCAGTGCTAGAGAAGACAGGGTAACACCTGAAGCTTTCTTT
NA	NA	TRBJ2-5	TRBV3-1	CASSPPGWGTQYF	TGTGCCAGCAGCCCGCCCGGTTGGGGGACCCAGTACTTC
TRBD2	NA	TRBJ2-5	TRBV7-2	CASSSVAGVTETQYF	TGTGCCAGCAGCTCGGTAGCGGGAGTCACAGAGACCCAGTACTTC
NA	NA	TRBJ1-1	TRBV20-1	CSADGSRDTEAFF	TGCAGTGCCGACGGGTCCCGCGACACTGAAGCTTTCTTT
TRBD1	NA	TRBJ1-5	TRBV28	CASTPGTGGNQPQHF	TGTGCCAGTACCCCCGGGACAGGGGGCAATCAGCCCCAGCATTTT
NA	NA	TRBJ2-5	TRBV2	CASRNRQSGGAQYF	TGTGCCAGCAGGAATCGACAGTCGGGTGGGGCCCAGTACTTC
NA	NA	TRBJ2-7	TRBV7-2	CASSFRSLTSTGYYEQYF	TGTGCCAGCAGCTTCCGATCCTTGACTTCAACGGGCTACTACGAGCAGTACTTC
TRBD2	NA	TRBJ2-5	TRBV20-1	CSARVASGGQETQYF	TGCAGTGCTAGAGTGGCTAGCGGGGGGCAAGAGACCCAGTACTTC
NA	NA	TRBJ2-7	TRBV2	CASSEDHEQYF	TGTGCCAGCAGTGAAGACCACGAGCAGTACTTC
NA	NA	TRBJ1-1	TRBV12-3/TRBV12-4	CASSNQGPDEAFF	TGTGCCAGCAGCAATCAGGGACCCGATGAAGCTTTCTTT
NA	NA	TRBJ1-1	TRBV6-2/TRBV6-3	CASSYRPTNTEAFF	TGTGCCAGCAGTTACCGACCCACCAACACTGAAGCTTTCTTT
NA	NA	TRBJ1-1	TRBV19	CASRPTGNMNTEAFF	TGTGCCAGTAGGCCAACAGGGAATATGAACACTGAAGCTTTCTTT
TRBD1	NA	TRBJ2-7	TRBV28	CASSSGTGLAGEQYF	TGTGCCAGCAGTTCGGGGACAGGGCTCGCGGGGGAGCAGTACTTC
NA	NA	TRBJ1-2	TRBV3-1	CASSPEESYGYTF	TGTGCCAGCAGCCCCGAGGAGTCCTATGGCTACACCTTC
NA	NA	TRBJ1-6	TRBV20-1	CSANHAGVNSPLHF	TGCAGTGCTAACCACGCAGGGGTAAATTCACCCCTCCACTTT
NA	NA	TRBJ1-1	TRBV7-3	CASSSPRQKNTEAFF	TGTGCCAGCAGTTCCCCTCGACAGAAGAACACTGAAGCTTTCTTT
TRBD2	once	TRBJ2-3	TRBV28	CASTRGGVGTDTQYF	TGTGCCAGCACCCGGGGGGGAGTCGGCACAGATACGCAGTATTTT
NA	once	TRBJ2-7	TRBV10-3	CAINPGRGSYEQYF	TGTGCCATCAATCCGGGACGGGGCTCCTACGAGCAGTACTTC
NA	NA	TRBJ2-1	TRBV27	CASTPTWGGTLYNEQFF	TGTGCCAGCACCCCCACGTGGGGCGGGACCCTCTACAATGAGCAGTTCTTC
NA	NA	TRBJ2-1	TRBV28	CASSLTGSMYNEQFF	TGTGCCAGCAGTTTAACAGGGTCCATGTACAATGAGCAGTTCTTC
NA	NA	TRBJ2-1	TRBV6-2/TRBV6-3	CASSYAPPNDEQFF	TGTGCCAGCAGTTACGCTCCACCGAACGATGAGCAGTTCTTC
TRBD2	NA	TRBJ2-2	TRBV20-1	CSALAGGSNTGELFF	TGCAGTGCCCTAGCGGGGGGCTCGAACACCGGGGAGCTGTTTTTT
NA	NA	TRBJ1-5	TRBV20-1	CSAVAGTPGNQPQHF	TGCAGTGCCGTTGCCGGGACCCCAGGGAATCAGCCCCAGCATTTT
NA	once	TRBJ2-3	TRBV7-2	CASSFSVADTQYF	TGTGCCAGCAGCTTCAGTGTGGCAGATACGCAGTATTTT
TRBD1	NA	TRBJ2-3	TRBV24-1	CATSDSPGQGDTQYF	TGTGCCACCAGTGATTCGCCGGGACAGGGGGATACGCAGTATTTT
NA	NA	TRBJ2-7	TRBV3-1	CASSPRNSYEQYF	TGTGCCAGCAGCCCCCGTAACTCCTACGAGCAGTACTTC
TRBD2	NA	TRBJ2-5	TRBV12-3/TRBV12-4	CASGSSGSPRYF	TGTGCCTCCGGGTCTAGCGGGAGCCCACGGTACTTC
TRBD1	NA	TRBJ2-3	TRBV29-1	CSVLTGADTQYF	TGCAGCGTTCTGACAGGGGCAGATACGCAGTATTTT
NA	NA	TRBJ2-1	TRBV7-6	CASSSTWATSLREQFF	TGTGCCAGCAGCTCCACCTGGGCCACCTCCCTTCGTGAGCAGTTCTTC
NA	once	TRBJ2-1	TRBV5-6	CASSLFAANEQFF	TGTGCCAGCAGCCTCTTCGCGGCAAATGAGCAGTTCTTC
TRBD2	once	TRBJ2-7	TRBV5-1	CASSLGLAGGAYEQYF	TGCGCCAGCAGCTTAGGACTAGCGGGAGGGGCTTACGAGCAGTACTTC
NA	NA	TRBJ2-7	TRBV7-2	CASSSYGNSYEQYF	TGTGCCAGCAGCTCTTACGGGAACTCCTACGAGCAGTACTTC
NA	NA	TRBJ2-7	TRBV2	CASSAPRGPYEQYF	TGTGCCAGCAGTGCCCCCAGGGGCCCCTACGAGCAGTACTTC
TRBD1	NA	TRBJ2-2	TRBV2	CASRTGAAGELFF	TGTGCCAGCAGGACAGGGGCGGCGGGGGAGCTGTTTTTT
NA	NA	TRBJ2-6	TRBV5-4	CASSSQGNVLTF	TGTGCCAGCAGCTCCCAAGGCAACGTCCTGACTTTC
TRBD1	NA	TRBJ1-2	TRBV4-1	CASSQGTGVKGRNYGYTF	TGCGCCAGCAGCCAAGGTACAGGGGTGAAAGGAAGGAACTATGGCTACACCTTC
TRBD1	NA	TRBJ1-4	TRBV12-3/TRBV12-4	CASNPGQLNEKLFF	TGTGCCAGCAACCCGGGACAGCTTAATGAAAAACTGTTTTTT
NA	NA	TRBJ1-3	TRBV3-1	CASSLAGYLNSGNTIYF	TGTGCCAGCAGCTTAGCAGGTTATCTCAACTCTGGAAACACCATATATTTT
TRBD1	NA	TRBJ1-5	TRBV10-3	CAISGQVGNQPQHF	TGTGCCATCTCGGGACAGGTGGGGAATCAGCCCCAGCATTTT
NA	NA	TRBJ2-1	TRBV2	CASKGSLDGQQFF	TGTGCCAGCAAAGGGTCGTTGGACGGACAACAGTTCTTC
NA	NA	TRBJ2-4	TRBV19	CASSAAGRTNIQYF	TGTGCCAGTAGTGCCGCAGGGAGGACGAACATTCAGTACTTC
NA	NA	TRBJ2-2	TRBV7-8	CASSLARDLAGELFF	TGTGCCAGCAGCTTAGCCCGGGATCTGGCCGGGGAGCTGTTTTTT
NA	once	TRBJ1-2	TRBV4-3	CASSQDRGRGDGYTF	TGCGCCAGCAGCCAAGATAGGGGCAGGGGAGATGGCTACACCTTC
TRBD2	NA	TRBJ2-7	TRBV28	CASSPAAGGFYEQYF	TGTGCCAGCAGCCCCGCAGCGGGGGGCTTCTACGAGCAGTACTTC
NA	NA	TRBJ2-3	TRBV5-1	CASSLLAKNTDTQYF	TGCGCCAGCAGCTTGCTTGCTAAAAACACAGATACGCAGTATTTT
NA	NA	TRBJ1-1	TRBV7-9	CASSPRYAGATGYTEAFF	TGTGCCAGCAGCCCCCGTTACGCAGGGGCCACGGGGTACACTGAAGCTTTCTTT
TRBD2	NA	TRBJ2-1	TRBV6-1	CASSETSGGRNEQFF	TGTGCCAGCAGTGAGACTAGCGGGGGGCGCAATGAGCAGTTCTTC
NA	NA	TRBJ2-3	TRBV6-2/TRBV6-3	CASSQLGQTTDTQYF	TGTGCCAGCAGTCAACTTGGACAGACCACAGATACGCAGTATTTT
NA	NA	TRBJ2-5	TRBV28	CASSFRGKGQETQYF	TGTGCCAGCAGTTTTAGGGGCAAGGGTCAAGAGACCCAGTACTTC
TRBD1	NA	TRBJ1-2	TRBV24-1	CATSTGQRGFNYGYTF	TGTGCCACCAGCACGGGACAGCGGGGGTTTAACTATGGCTACACCTTC
NA	NA	TRBJ2-2	TRBV12-5	CASGLGGHVRSGELFF	TGTGCTAGTGGTTTGGGAGGACACGTCCGGTCCGGGGAGCTGTTTTTT
TRBD2	few	TRBJ2-2	TRBV12-3/TRBV12-4	CASSPGGRNTGELFF	TGTGCCAGCAGCCCGGGGGGGAGAAACACCGGGGAGCTGTTTTTT
NA	NA	TRBJ2-7	TRBV5-4	CASSLWGAYEQYF	TGTGCCAGCAGCTTGTGGGGCGCCTACGAGCAGTACTTC
NA	NA	TRBJ2-2	TRBV9	CASSVAPYAGLNTGELFF	TGTGCCAGCAGCGTAGCTCCATATGCAGGCCTGAACACCGGGGAGCTGTTTTTT